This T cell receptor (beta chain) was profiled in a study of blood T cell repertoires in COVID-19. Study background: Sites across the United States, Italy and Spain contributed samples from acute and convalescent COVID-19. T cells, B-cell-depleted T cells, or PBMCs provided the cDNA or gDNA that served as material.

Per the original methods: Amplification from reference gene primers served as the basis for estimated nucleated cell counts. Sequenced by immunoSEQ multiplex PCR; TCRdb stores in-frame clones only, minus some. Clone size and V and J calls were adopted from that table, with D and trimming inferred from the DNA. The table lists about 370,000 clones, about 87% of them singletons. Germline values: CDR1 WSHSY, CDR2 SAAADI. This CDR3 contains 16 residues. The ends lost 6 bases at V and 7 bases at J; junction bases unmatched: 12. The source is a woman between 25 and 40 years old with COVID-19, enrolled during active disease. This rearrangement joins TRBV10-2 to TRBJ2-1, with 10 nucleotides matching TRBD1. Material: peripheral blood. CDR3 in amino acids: CASRDRGGRRGNEQFF. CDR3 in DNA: TGCGCCAGCAGGGACAGGGGGGGACGGAGGGGGAATGAGCAGTTCTTC.